The 19 T cell receptor beta chains given below trace back to one sample, sequenced in a study of blood T cell repertoires in COVID-19. Method: immunoSEQ multiplex PCR; TCRdb's copy keeps in-frame clones and lacks some. The table lists hundreds of thousands of clones, 83% of them singletons. The sequenced sample consisted of peripheral blood. These receptors all come from a woman between 65 and 79 years old with active or convalescent COVID-19.

The sample holds a few counts of this clone. The CDR3 is CASSQSWDRGSGNTIYF. CDR3 bases: TGTGCCAGCAGCCAATCTTGGGACAGGGGCTCTGGAAACACCATATATTTT. V is TRBV3-1 (or the pseudogene TRBV3-2) and J is TRBJ1-3; 10 bases match TRBD1. Germline-derived CDR1 and CDR2 are LGHDT and YNNKEL (reference sequence). The trim removed 2 bases at V and 0 bases at J, leaving 4 bases unmatched. This CDR3 spans 17 amino acids.

This sequence joins TRBV3-1 (or the pseudogene TRBV3-2) and TRBJ2-2; 10 nucleotides line up with TRBD2. From germline, CDR1 is LGHDT and CDR2 YNNKEL (reference sequence). With 4 bases clipped from V and 3 bases from J, the junction kept 5 bases outside the gene matches. The CDR3 contains 16 residues. CDR3 amino acids: CASSPGLARYTGELFF. The DNA for the CDR3 is TGTGCCAGCAGCCCGGGACTAGCGAGATACACCGGGGAGCTGTTTTTT.

The rearrangement links TRBV7-6 to TRBJ2-3, with D unresolved. V lost 3 bases and J lost 2, with 12 bases in between. The CDR3 loop spans 15 amino acids. From germline, CDR1 is SGHVS and CDR2 FNYEAQ. CDR3 nucleotide sequence: TGTGCCAGCAGCTTCACCGGAGATATCACAGATACGCAGTATTTT. Translating it yields CASSFTGDITDTQYF.

In this sample, this clone turned up once. The genes are TRBV9 and TRBJ1-6, with no clear D. Germline CDR1 SGDLS, CDR2 YYNGEE. The CDR3 consists of 14 residues. V was clipped by 0 bases and J by 10 bases, with 11 bases between them. CDR3 sequence: CASSVAGVVSPLHF. Written as DNA, the CDR3 is TGTGCCAGCAGCGTAGCGGGTGTAGTCTCACCCCTCCACTTT.

The CDR3: CASSLDPLQGIYNEQFF. The DNA for the CDR3 is TGCGCCAGCAGCTTGGACCCTTTACAGGGGATTTACAATGAGCAGTTCTTC. The gene calls are TRBV5-1 and TRBJ2-1, with 7 bases matching TRBD1. The CDR3 totals 17 residues. Looked up from germline, CDR1 is SGHRS and CDR2 is YFSETQ. The trim removed 0 bases at V and 4 bases at J, leaving 10 bases unmatched.

V usage is TRBV19 and J usage is TRBJ2-7; 9 bases map to TRBD1. V dropped 6 bases and J dropped 1; count of bases not matched to a gene: 4. Germline CDR1 LNHDA, CDR2 SQIVND (reference sequence). The CDR3 runs 14 residues. As DNA, the CDR3 is TGTGCCAGTAGGGACAGGGGTGGGTCCTACGAGCAGTACTTC. Translating gives CASRDRGGSYEQYF.

The chain joins TRBV7-9 to TRBJ2-1; 8 positions match TRBD2. The CDR3 spans 14 residues. Germline V lookup: CDR1 SEHNR, CDR2 FQNEAQ (reference sequence). V was clipped by 2 bases and J by 8 bases; unmatched bases: 5. CDR3 amino acids: CASSLTAGGDEQFF. The CDR3, as DNA: TGTGCCAGCAGCTTAACGGCGGGAGGCGATGAGCAGTTCTTC.

The V call is TRBV15, the J call TRBJ2-5; 11 bases line up with TRBD2. The trim removed 6 bases at V and 3 bases at J, leaving 9 bases unmatched. Germline V gene data show CDR1 as LNHNV and CDR2 as YYDKDF (reference sequence). The CDR3 consists of 16 residues. This CDR3 is CATSPGLAGFKETQYF. The CDR3 region has the DNA TGTGCCACCAGTCCAGGACTAGCGGGCTTCAAAGAGACCCAGTACTTC.

The rearrangement links TRBV30 to TRBJ1-1; the D is unclear. Germline loops: CDR1 GTSNPN, CDR2 SVGIG (reference sequence). The length of the CDR3 is 13 residues. The V and J ends lost 3 bases and 0 bases respectively, with 8 bases between them. DNA for the CDR3: TGTGCCTGGAGCTCGCAGGTGAACACTGAAGCTTTCTTT. Translation gives CAWSSQVNTEAFF.

The V call is TRBV5-1, the J call TRBJ2-7; D not certain. Trimming removed 0 bases from V and 3 bases from J, with 7 bases in between. Germline-derived CDR1 and CDR2 are SGHRS and YFSETQ. This CDR3 contains 13 residues. CDR3 coding DNA: TGCGCCAGCAGCTTGGACAGTGACTACGAGCAGTACTTC. It is translated as CASSLDSDYEQYF.

The chain uses TRBV10-3 and TRBJ1-5, with no clear D. Trimming removed 3 bases from V and 6 bases from J, with 9 bases in between. Germline assignment: CDR1 ENHRY and CDR2 SYGVKD. CDR3 size: 13 residues. The CDR3, as DNA: TGTGCCATCAGTGACCTGGAGCCTCAGCCCCAGCATTTT. Its protein product is CAISDLEPQPQHF.

This clone came up once. The J gene is TRBJ1-1, the V gene TRBV18, with 11 bases identical to TRBD1. Per the germline V gene, CDR1 is KGHSH and CDR2 is LQKENI. V lost 3 bases to trimming and J lost 1 base; unmatched junction nucleotides: 7. This CDR3 has 17 residues. The CDR3 DNA reads as TGTGCCAGCTCACCCCCCGGGACAGGGGGTCGGAACACTGAAGCTTTCTTT. Translated, it gives CASSPPGTGGRNTEAFF. Variable domain in full (rest from reference TRBV18 and TRBJ1-1): NAGVMQNPRHLVRRRGQEARLRCSPMKGHSHVYWYRQLPEEGLKFMVYLQKENIIDESGMPKERFSAEFPKEGPSILRIQQVVRGDSAAYFCASSPPGTGGRNTEAFFGQGTRLTVV.

This clone has only a few counts. J is TRBJ1-2 and V is TRBV15, with D tentatively TRBD1 (5 bases). The V gene lost 0 bases and the J gene lost 10 bases, with 12 bases spanning the gap. This CDR3 spans 13 amino acids. Germline V CDR1 and CDR2: LNHNV, YYDKDF (reference sequence). The chain's CDR3 is CATSRDPGHPYTF. CDR3 nucleotides: TGTGCCACCAGCAGAGACCCTGGACACCCCTACACCTTC.

This chain links TRBV19 with TRBJ2-6; D remains unclear. There are 15 residues in the CDR3. From germline, CDR1 is LNHDA and CDR2 SQIVND (reference sequence). The V end lost 8 bases, the J end lost 0 bases, and 11 bases lay between the germline ends. This CDR3 reads CASQIQPSGANVLTF. The CDR3 bases are TGTGCCAGTCAGATACAGCCCTCTGGGGCCAACGTCCTGACTTTC.

The CDR3 DNA follows: TGTGCCAGCAGTCAACAGGGTTATGAGCAGTTCTTC. It encodes CASSQQGYEQFF. The chain combines TRBV6-5 with TRBJ2-1; maybe TRBD1 (6 bases). V was pared by 5 bases and J by 8 bases, with 10 bases between. Germline CDR1 reads MNHEY; CDR2 reads SVGAGI. This CDR3 comprises 12 residues.

This clone appeared once. The gene calls are TRBV14 and TRBJ1-6; 10 nucleotides line up with TRBD1. CDR1 is SGHDN and CDR2 is FVKESK in the germline V gene. J was trimmed by 10 bases and V by 4 bases; bases with no gene match: 10. The CDR3 contains 16 residues. The CDR3 sequence: CASSPIRDRGRSPLHF. The CDR3 DNA follows: TGTGCCAGCAGCCCCATCCGGGACAGGGGACGGTCACCCCTCCACTTT. Full variable domain (missing parts from reference TRBV14 and TRBJ1-6): EAGVTQFPSHSVIEKGQTVTLRCDPISGHDNLYWYRRVMGKEIKFLLHFVKESKQDESGMPNNRFLAERTGGTYSTLKVQPAELEDSGVYFCASSPIRDRGRSPLHFGNGTRLTVT.

J is TRBJ2-5 and V is TRBV18; the match to TRBD2 covers 7 bases. CDR3 length: 16 amino acids. V trimming: 1 base; J trimming: 1 base; junction bases outside the gene matches: 6. CDR1 is KGHSH and CDR2 is LQKENI in the germline V gene. This CDR3 reads CASSPRLGRGQETQYF. The CDR3 nucleotides are TGTGCCAGCTCACCACGGCTGGGGAGGGGCCAAGAGACCCAGTACTTC.

The chain has TRBV7-9 and TRBJ2-3; a possible D gene is TRBD2 (5 bases). The germline V and J ends were trimmed by 5 bases and 5 bases, with 11 bases remaining between them. CDR3 length: 13 residues. CDR1 is SEHNR and CDR2 is FQNEAQ in the germline V gene (reference sequence). The CDR3, as DNA: TGTGCCAGCAGCCCCCCCGGGGTAGATACGCAGTATTTT. Residues: CASSPPGVDTQYF. The whole variable domain, filled in from reference TRBV7-9 and TRBJ2-3, reads DTGVSQNPRHKITKRGQNVTFRCDPISEHNRLYWYRQTLGQGPEFLTYFQNEAQLEKSRLLSDRFSAERPKGSFSTLEIQRTEQGDSAMYLCASSPPGVDTQYFGPGTRLTVL.

The chain is built from TRBV5-1 and TRBJ2-6, with 7 bases fitting TRBD1. V shed 3 bases and J 3 bases; nucleotides not matched to a gene: 3. This CDR3 is 15 amino acids long. CDR1 and CDR2 (germline): SGHRS, YFSETQ. As DNA, the CDR3 is TGCGCCAGCAGCTCAGGGGGTTATGGGGCCAACGTCCTGACTTTC. Protein: CASSSGGYGANVLTF.